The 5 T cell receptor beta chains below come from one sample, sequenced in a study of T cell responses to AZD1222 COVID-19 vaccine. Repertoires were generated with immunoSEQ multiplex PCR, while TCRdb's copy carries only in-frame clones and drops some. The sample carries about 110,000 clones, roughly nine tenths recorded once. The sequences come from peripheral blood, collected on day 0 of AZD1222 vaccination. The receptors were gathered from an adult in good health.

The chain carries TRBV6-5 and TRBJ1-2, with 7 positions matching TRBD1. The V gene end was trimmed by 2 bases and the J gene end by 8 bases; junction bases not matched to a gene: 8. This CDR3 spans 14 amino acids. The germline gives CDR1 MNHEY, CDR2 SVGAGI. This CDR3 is CASSYEGASSGYTF. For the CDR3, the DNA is TGTGCCAGCAGTTACGAGGGGGCTTCGAGCGGCTACACCTTC.

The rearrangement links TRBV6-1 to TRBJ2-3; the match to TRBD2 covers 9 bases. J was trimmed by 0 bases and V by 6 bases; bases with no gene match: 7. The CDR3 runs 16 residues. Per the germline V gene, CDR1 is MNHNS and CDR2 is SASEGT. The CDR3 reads CASREIAGASTDTQYF. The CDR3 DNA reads TGTGCCAGCAGGGAAATAGCGGGGGCTAGCACAGATACGCAGTATTTT.

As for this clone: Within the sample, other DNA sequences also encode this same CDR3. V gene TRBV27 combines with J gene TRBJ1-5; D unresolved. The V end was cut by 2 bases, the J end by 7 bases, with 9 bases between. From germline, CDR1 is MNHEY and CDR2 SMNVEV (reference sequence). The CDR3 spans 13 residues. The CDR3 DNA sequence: TGTGCCAGCAGTTTAGGATCCAACCAGCCCCAGCATTTT. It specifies CASSLGSNQPQHF.

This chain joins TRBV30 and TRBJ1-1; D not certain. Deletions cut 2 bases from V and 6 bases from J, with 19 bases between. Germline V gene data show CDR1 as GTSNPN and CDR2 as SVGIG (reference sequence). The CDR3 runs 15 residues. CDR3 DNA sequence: TGTGCCTGGAGTCCGCCCCGGCTCTTGGGCGCTGAAGCTTTCTTT. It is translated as CAWSPPRLLGAEAFF.

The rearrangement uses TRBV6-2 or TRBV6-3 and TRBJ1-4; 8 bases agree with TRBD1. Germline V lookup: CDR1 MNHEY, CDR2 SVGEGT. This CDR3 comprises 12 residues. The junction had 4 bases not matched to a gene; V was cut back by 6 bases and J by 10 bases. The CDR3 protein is CASSSGGGKLFF. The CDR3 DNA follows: TGTGCCAGCAGCTCAGGGGGCGGAAAACTGTTTTTT.